This TCR beta chain is from a study of beta chain features in type 1 diabetes (dated 2018 in TCRdb). Context from the whole study: Mean age, gender distribution, total cell number and subset yield were not different between patients and healthy donors. A total of 107,917,701 sorted cells were examined across all samples, and RNA yield correlated strongly with the number of cells per subset. In the study, TCRB repertoires of sorted circulating CD4+ T cell subsets from recently diagnosed type 1 diabetes patients were compared with those of matched healthy donors. Whereas all 30 or so donors provided naive and central memory subsets, regulatory and stem cell-like memory subsets were isolated from just 8 patients and about 8 healthy donors.

Turning to this clone: What this receptor recognizes is not known. Base qualities are not recorded, but no much larger clone differs from it by a single base.

General conclusions and limits of the study: Because small numbers of individuals were included in the HLA sub-analyses, any influence of HLA type on TCRB rearrangement was left unresolved. Because cDNA rather than genomic DNA was sequenced, highly expressing activated cells could have been over-represented, although no difference in activation and CD3 levels was found between groups. Shorter templates might have been favored by PCR, but patient and control samples were amplified and corrected together, so both groups would have been affected equally by any skew. Fewer insertions and more nucleotide deletions at VDJ recombination sites were observed in patients with type 1 diabetes, implying thymic rearrangement abnormalities. Type 1 diabetes patients showed a moderate but significant shortening of TCRB CDR3 length in all four CD4+ subsets. Naive, central memory and regulatory TCRB repertoires appeared to be more alike among patients than among healthy donors.

From each donor, a single peripheral blood sample of 100 to 150 mL on average was drawn into heparinised tubes. Naive, central memory, regulatory and stem cell-like memory CD4+ T cells were sorted on a BD FACSAria II using a panel including CD45RO, CCR7, CD25, CD127, CD95 and CD27. Purity was above 95% for every sorted population. Right away, PBMCs were isolated by Lymphoprep density gradient centrifugation and were stained directly, with no culture step. So that batch effects would be minimized, each experiment stained and sorted samples in pairs, pairing one healthy donor with one patient. The entire isolated RNA was reverse transcribed using the High Capacity cDNA Reverse Transcription Kit, and thus expressed TCRB transcripts were sequenced. Naive, central memory and regulatory T cell samples underwent deep immunoSEQ sequencing, averaging around 3.9 million total reads per sample. Sorted cells were lysed in RLT buffer, and RNA was extracted using DNase-treated RNeasy Micro or Mini kits according to cell number. Each cell subset was processed separately to prevent cross-contamination, with patient and healthy donor samples processed together. TCRB sequences were amplified from cDNA with the immunoSEQ multiplex PCR, producing 87-bp fragments spanning the CDR3 region. The amplicons were sequenced using the Illumina HiSeq platform. The original methods were these. Synthetic template baselines were used to correct PCR bias computationally, reads within Hamming distance 2 were collapsed, and singletons that could not be merged were discarded. Reads were aligned against IMGT to assign V, D and J genes, CDR3 length and insertions or deletions at six rearrangement sites. Clonotype counts were normalized to sorted cell number within each subset before computing true diversity and Gini coefficients with the tcR R package. The overlap coefficient, calculated on TCRB nucleotide sequences, was used to quantify repertoire sharing. In its TCRdb copy, this immuneACCESS table keeps in-frame sequences only and misses some clones. Where compared with another copy, unresolved V genes explain less than half of these, and the others have no known cause. From that table come the V and J calls and clone size; the DNA was used to work out D and trimming. For this sample there are about 160,000 clones; about a tenth appear just once. 0.45% to 0.5% of the sample rests with the top ten.

CDR1 and CDR2, per the germline V gene (reference sequence), are SGHNT and YYREEE. V gives up 1 base and J gives up 10 bases, and the segment between their germline ends measures 6 bases. The CDR3 contains 11 residues, cysteine and phenylalanine counted. Only the CDR3 portion is preserved as DNA: 33 bases, with reading frame beginning at the first base. The sample was central memory CD4+ T cells from blood. This sequence originates from a man aged 25-40 years with type 1 diabetes. The V and J segments used are TRBV5-4 and TRBJ2-1, with no reliable assignment of the D segment. Here the CDR3 is given as CASSLFREQFF. In nucleotides, the sequence is TGTGCCAGCAGCTTGTTCAGGGAGCAGTTCTTC. The entire variable domain, with the stretches around the CDR3 drawn from the reference TRBV5-4 and TRBJ2-1 proteins, is ETGVTQSPTHLIKTRGQQVTLRCSSQSGHNTVSWYQQALGQGPQFIFQYYREEENGRGNFPPRFSGLQFPNYSSELNVNALELDDSALYLCASSLFREQFFGPGTRLTVL.